Reported below is one T cell receptor (beta chain). CDR1 is SGHTA, CDR2 FQGNSA, per germline. Trimming took 2 bases from V and 8 from J, leaving 18 bases between them. The CDR3 sequence is 15 residues long. The sample comes from a study of blood T cell repertoires in COVID-19. Measured with immunoSEQ multiplex PCR; TCRdb has only the in-frame clones, and not every one. The sample includes 70,000 or so clones, around three quarters of them seen just once. This chain uses TRBV7-2 with TRBJ1-2; D is perhaps TRBD1 (5 bases). The TCR was taken from a human donor in a cohort sampled during active COVID-19. The sequenced sample consisted of peripheral blood. CDR3 sequence: CASSLNRQTIGGYTF. DNA for the CDR3: TGTGCCAGCAGCTTAAACAGGCAAACCATTGGGGGCTACACCTTC.